The subject of this entry is one T cell receptor (beta chain). Germline and junction disagree at one end, which may indicate a read error. This entry is derived from a study of Graves' ophthalmopathy and Graves' hyperthyroidism. Across the whole study: A follow-up of 18 months without ophthalmopathy meant that hyperthyroidism was stable.

Thyroid ultrasound, orbital computed tomography, TRAb, serum thyroxine and clinical symptoms formed the basis of diagnosis. RNA transcripts provided the template for amplifying TCR beta CDR3 regions. The workflow started with a first-round RT-PCR run with HTBI primers and then moved on to a second-round multiplex PCR. TCRdb used MiXCR to reprocess the multiplex PCR reads, holding one entry per CDR3 protein. Of approximately 1.2 million distinct CDR3 sequences detected, approximately 35% appear once; the ten largest clones hold approximately 12%. The germline V gene has CDR1 SGHKS and CDR2 YYEKEE (reference sequence). This CDR3 comprises 16 residues.

The TCR sequence derives from an adult man with Graves' hyperthyroidism. The sequenced sample was peripheral blood or thyroid tissue (not recorded which). V and J are TRBV5-5 and TRBJ2-5; 7 positions agree with TRBD1. The CDR3 loop is CAGSPQPRGIQETQYF. CDR3 in DNA: TGTGCCGGCAGCCCGCAACCCAGGGGGATCCAAGAGACCCAGTACTTC. The variable domain in full, with the rest retrieved from reference TRBV5-5 and TRBJ2-5, is DAGVTQSPTHLIKTRGQQVTLRCSPISGHKSVSWYQQVLGQGPQFIFQYYEKEERGRGNFPDRFSARQFPNYSSELNVNALLLGDSALYLCAGSPQPRGIQETQYFGPGTRLLVL.